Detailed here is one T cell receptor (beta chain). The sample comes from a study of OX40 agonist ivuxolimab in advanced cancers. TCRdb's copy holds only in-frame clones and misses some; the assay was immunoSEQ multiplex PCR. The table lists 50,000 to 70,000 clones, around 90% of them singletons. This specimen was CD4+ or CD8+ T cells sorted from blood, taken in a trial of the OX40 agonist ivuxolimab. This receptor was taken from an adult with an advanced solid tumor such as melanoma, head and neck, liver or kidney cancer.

The CDR3, as DNA: TGTGCCAGCAGCTTCGGTACCACAGGGGGTAACTATGGCTACACCTTC. As protein: CASSFGTTGGNYGYTF. The chain couples TRBV7-9 to TRBJ1-2; 8 nucleotides align to TRBD1. The CDR3 extends over 16 amino acids. After removal of 3 bases from V and 1 base from J, the junction contained 7 bases not matched to a gene. Per the germline V gene, CDR1 is SEHNR and CDR2 is FQNEAQ (reference sequence).